This TCR beta chain emerged from a study of beta chain features in type 1 diabetes. One heparinised draw, averaging about 0.11 L, was taken per donor. This CDR3 contains 14 residues. The germline V and J ends were trimmed by 1 base and 7 bases, with 13 bases remaining between them. In germline, CDR1 is MGHRA, CDR2 YSYEKL. The authors reverse transcribed all of the isolated RNA, so sequencing captured expressed TCRB transcripts. TCRdb's copy holds only in-frame clones and misses some; the assay was immunoSEQ multiplex PCR. Here the sample spans around 340,000 clones, 15% to 20% being singletons. The J gene is TRBJ1-2, the V gene TRBV4-1, with D hard to call. The source of this sequence is a woman younger than 30 in good health. The sample taken for sequencing was naive CD4+ T cells from blood. The CDR3 DNA is TGCGCCAGCAGCCAAGTGAGCCAGCTAGCTGGCTACACCTTC. Its protein product is CASSQVSQLAGYTF.